The present TCR beta chain was sequenced within a study of PD-L1 blockade in urothelial cancer (dated by TCRdb to about 2017). Study-level background: All patients started therapy in the mid-2010s and received atezolizumab 1,200 mg intravenously every 3 weeks. About 85% of the roughly 29 patients were identified as males with urothelial cancer of bladder origin, and a prior smoking history was reported by 18 of 29 patients. An ECOG performance status of 0 or 1 was recorded for the patients, and 0 to 3 prior chemotherapy regimens had been received by the patients. Blood samples were analyzed at two time points: 3 weeks after treatment start (second dose) and 6 weeks after treatment start. A median of roughly 140,000 T cells and 80,000 or so unique TCRs was obtained from blood samples, and a median clonality of approximately 0.08 was observed. Somatic, immune and clinical correlates of response to PD-L1 blockade with atezolizumab in urothelial cancer were the focus of an exploratory multi-omic analysis. Pretreatment tumor samples, along with matched peripheral blood collected serially before and after atezolizumab treatment, underwent TCR sequencing. Durable clinical benefit was defined as progression-free survival longer than 6 months, and TCR features were also tested against progression-free and overall survival. In the same patients, pretreatment tumors underwent whole exome sequencing and RNA sequencing in addition to TCR sequencing. Durable clinical benefit was achieved by nine patients but not by the remaining 20. Pretreatment blood TCR-seq was available for about 28 patients, at least one posttreatment blood collection was obtained for about 25 patients, and tumor TCR-seq was available for about 25 patients. General findings and caveats noted by the study authors: Because the sample size was small (n = 29) and many of the analyses were exploratory, the results are meant to be hypothesis-generating. A pretreatment peripheral blood TCR clonality below the median was linked to improved progression-free and overall survival. Among patients with durable benefit, tumor-associated TCR clones showed greater expansion in peripheral blood 3 weeks after treatment started (n ≈ 21, p = 0.022).

To note about this clone: Its binding antigen is unknown. Base quality data are lacking; no much larger clone is found one base away.

A total of approximately 27 patients with locally advanced or metastatic urothelial carcinoma, treated at Memorial Sloan Kettering on a trial protocol, made up the cohort. Peripheral blood mononuclear cells were collected pretreatment and during treatment, with between 1 and 8 total time points obtained per patient. The Qiagen DNeasy Blood extraction kit was used to purify genomic DNA from total PBMCs and tumor samples. Collected pretreatment and during treatment, PBMCs were isolated and stored as previously described. To estimate absolute template abundance from read counts, synthetic TCR analog templates were spiked into each PCR. The immunoSEQ assay used bias-controlled V and J gene primers to amplify TCRbeta CDR3 regions from genomic DNA. Rearranged TCRbeta segments were sequenced at approximately 20X coverage. The authors' pipeline ran thus. Clustering was used to correct sequencing errors, and CDR3s were annotated against IMGT so that V, D and J genes could be assigned. Only productive TCRbeta rearrangements were used in downstream analyses, excluding out-of-frame or stop-codon sequences. Clonality was calculated as one minus the Shannon entropy normalized by the log of the number of unique productive sequences. Fisher's exact test with Benjamini-Hochberg correction, using a cutoff of adjusted p below 0.01, was how clones that differed between time points or between blood and tumor were identified. TCRdb obtained this table from immuneACCESS and retained in-frame rearrangements with V and J assigned. These tables miss some clones; where compared with another copy, unresolved V genes account for less than half of the shortfall, and the remainder is unexplained. The D gene and trimming were derived from the DNA, and the V and J assignments and clone size from that table. For this sample the table gives 45,000 or so clones, of which around 80% were detected only once. The ten largest clones capture about 3.3% of the sample.

The CDR3 contains 15 residues, cysteine and phenylalanine counted. Only CDR3 DNA is held: 45 bases, read in frame from base 1. CDR1 is given as SNHLY and CDR2 as FYNNEI, both from the germline V gene. Germline trimming amounts to 3 bases on V and 10 bases on J, with 9 as the count of junction bases outside the gene matches. The clonotype originates from a man aged 70-80 years with urothelial cancer. The material sequenced was PBMCs, taken around atezolizumab (anti-PD-L1) treatment. Recombination connected TRBV2 to TRBJ2-1; TRBD2 lines up with 10 middle nucleotides. The DNA is as follows: TGTGCCAGCAGTGAGAGCGGGGGGGCCTTAAGAGAGCAGTTCTTC. Its protein is CASSESGGALREQFF.